This TCR beta chain was sequenced for a study of shared clonotypes between healthy human individuals. Points from the study as a whole: In general, naive subsets displayed greater estimated richness than memory subsets did. With a few donors compared, around 5% of naive CD4 clonotypes were shared.

Authors' data handling: With immunoSEQ giving junction-only sequences and no quality scores, filtering differed. Clones were read by immunoSEQ multiplex PCR, and TCRdb kept only the in-frame ones, dropping some. V, J and clone size reflect that table, while D and trimming were determined from the DNA. This table has about 2 million clones, approximately 95% appearing once. CDR1 and CDR2 from the germline V gene are SGHAT and FQNNGV. Trimming pared 5 bases from V and 6 bases from J, leaving 17 bases between. This CDR3 spans 14 amino acids. Naive CD8 cells lacked CD45RO and underwent positive selection for CCR7, leaving out terminally differentiated effector memory CD45RA+ cells. Study donors comprised healthy, HIV-negative adults devoid of recent acute infection or vaccination. As concerns this clone: The antigen remains unidentified.

The rearrangement joins TRBV11-2 to TRBJ2-7; D is undetermined. The sequenced sample was naive CD8+ T cells sorted from blood. The source is a man younger than 35 in good health. The chain's CDR3 is CASSPTPSHGEQYF. The DNA for the CDR3 is TGTGCCAGCAGCCCGACACCTTCCCACGGCGAGCAGTACTTC.